One and the same sample provided the 17 T cell receptor beta chains below, sequenced in a study of blood T cell repertoires in COVID-19. TCRdb keeps only in-frame clones here, not all; method: immunoSEQ multiplex PCR. The sample contains 75,000 to 100,000 clones, roughly 80% of which appear only once. The sequenced material came from peripheral blood. Receptor source: a man between 60 and 75 years old with acute or convalescent COVID-19.

The V call is TRBV7-9, the J call TRBJ1-3; 8 bases are a match to TRBD1. V dropped 3 bases and J dropped 0; count of bases not matched to a gene: 1. CDR3 size: 15 residues. Germline-derived CDR1 and CDR2 are SEHNR and FQNEAQ (reference sequence). DNA of the CDR3: TGTGCCAGCAGCTTCGGGACAGGCTCTGGAAACACCATATATTTT. As protein: CASSFGTGSGNTIYF.

The gene calls are TRBV7-9 and TRBJ1-5; D may be TRBD1 (6 bases). This CDR3 is built from 17 residues. The V gene's germline CDR1 is SEHNR and CDR2 FQNEAQ (reference sequence). The ends were cut back, 1 base at V and 4 bases at J, with 17 bases in the middle. Here the CDR3 reads CASSLGPGGPLNQPQHF. CDR3 DNA: TGTGCCAGCAGCTTAGGGCCCGGGGGGCCCTTAAATCAGCCCCAGCATTTT.

This chain joins TRBV27 and TRBJ2-7, with 10 positions matching TRBD1. The CDR3 is 15 residues long. CDR1 is MNHEY, CDR2 SMNVEV, per germline (reference sequence). The V and J ends lost 6 bases and 6 bases, in that order; junction bases with no gene match: 11. The CDR3 DNA is TGTGCCAGCAGCCTTCCGGGACAGGGGCCGGGCGAGCAGTACTTC. As protein: CASSLPGQGPGEQYF.

This chain uses TRBV27 with TRBJ2-3, with D tentatively TRBD2 (6 bases). V was pared by 6 bases and J by 2 bases, with 21 bases between. Germline values: CDR1 MNHEY, CDR2 SMNVEV (reference sequence). The CDR3 loop spans 17 amino acids. The CDR3 reads CASSLGGRAAFTDTQYF. Written as DNA, the CDR3 is TGTGCCAGCAGCCTCGGGGGTCGCGCAGCGTTCACAGATACGCAGTATTTT.

This clone was detected only once. The CDR3 nucleotides read TGTGCCAGCAGCAAAGCGCGAGGGACTTGGAACTATGGCTACACCTTC. This translates into CASSKARGTWNYGYTF. This sequence joins TRBV21-1 and TRBJ1-2. TRBV21-1 constitutes a pseudogene. The CDR3 runs 16 residues.

The chain carries TRBV5-1 and TRBJ2-3, with TRBD2 identical over 9 bases. The CDR3 contains 16 residues. Trimming removed 0 bases from V and 2 bases from J; junction bases left unmatched: 4. CDR1 and CDR2 (germline): SGHRS, YFSETQ. DNA of the CDR3: TGCGCCAGCAGCTTGGCGGTAGCGGGGGCCACAGATACGCAGTATTTT. Its protein product is CASSLAVAGATDTQYF.

The chain carries TRBV6-2 or TRBV6-3 and TRBJ1-1; TRBD1 matches at 9 bases. V lost 0 bases to trimming and J lost 4 bases; unmatched junction nucleotides: 3. The CDR3 contains 15 residues. Germline V gene data show CDR1 as MNHEY and CDR2 as SVGEGT. In DNA form, the CDR3 reads TGTGCCAGCAGTTACTCGGGACAGGGAGTCACTGAAGCTTTCTTT. This encodes CASSYSGQGVTEAFF.

This rearrangement joins TRBV7-2 to TRBJ2-1, with TRBD2 matching over 8 bases. CDR3 size: 15 residues. J was trimmed by 5 bases and V by 7 bases; bases with no gene match: 10. Germline loops: CDR1 SGHTA, CDR2 FQGNSA. The CDR3 reads CASTKRELGDNEQFF. CDR3 DNA sequence: TGTGCCAGCACCAAGCGGGAGCTGGGGGACAATGAGCAGTTCTTC.

The V and J genes are TRBV7-8 and TRBJ2-7; tentatively, D is TRBD2 (5 bases). The CDR3 is made up of 12 amino acids. Trimming removed 7 bases at V and 0 bases at J, with 7 bases between. Germline assignment: CDR1 SGHVS and CDR2 FQNEAQ. DNA for the CDR3: TGTGCCAGCACCGAGGGCTCCTACGAGCAGTACTTC. This encodes CASTEGSYEQYF.

V usage is TRBV14 and J usage is TRBJ1-2, with D uncertain. The CDR3 covers 17 residues. V lost 4 bases and J lost 4, with 22 bases in between. CDR1 is SGHDN, CDR2 FVKESK, per germline. The CDR3 sequence: CASSLTDGRFVGYGYTF. The DNA for the CDR3 is TGTGCCAGCAGCCTAACCGATGGGAGATTCGTCGGCTATGGCTACACCTTC. The full variable domain, its missing parts supplied by reference TRBV14 and TRBJ1-2, is EAGVTQFPSHSVIEKGQTVTLRCDPISGHDNLYWYRRVMGKEIKFLLHFVKESKQDESGMPNNRFLAERTGGTYSTLKVQPAELEDSGVYFCASSLTDGRFVGYGYTFGSGTRLTVV.

The V call is TRBV11-3, the J call TRBJ1-1; 7 nucleotides match TRBD1. The CDR3 runs to 14 residues. Germline V CDR1 and CDR2: SGHNT, YENEEA. The V and J ends lost 4 bases and 4 bases, in that order; junction bases with no gene match: 6. CDR3 in DNA: TGTGCCAGCAGCTCCAACAGGGGAGGCACTGAAGCTTTCTTT. This translates into CASSSNRGGTEAFF.

This chain links TRBV28 with TRBJ2-7, with TRBD1 identical over 7 bases. V lost 2 bases to trimming and J lost 3 bases; unmatched junction nucleotides: 7. The CDR3 covers 15 residues. CDR1 and CDR2 from the germline V gene are MDHEN and SYDVKM. The CDR3 reads CASSLNRRDSYEQYF. Written as DNA, the CDR3 is TGTGCCAGCAGTTTAAACCGAAGGGACAGCTACGAGCAGTACTTC. Together with reference TRBV28 and TRBJ2-7, the CDR3 gives the full variable domain: DVKVTQSSRYLVKRTGEKVFLECVQDMDHENMFWYRQDPGLGLRLIYFSYDVKMKEKGDIPEGYSVSREKKERFSLILESASTNQTSMYLCASSLNRRDSYEQYFGPGTRLTVT.

This chain links TRBV28 with TRBJ2-5; 8 positions agree with TRBD1. The germline V gene has CDR1 MDHEN and CDR2 SYDVKM. There are 15 residues in the CDR3. Trimming took 7 bases from V and 5 from J; bases not matched to a gene: 12. The DNA of the CDR3 is TGTGCCAGCACCGGGAGTGCAGGGGGCTCGGAGACCCAGTACTTC. It translates to CASTGSAGGSETQYF.

The chain employs TRBV7-8 and TRBJ2-7; 9 bases are shared with TRBD1. J gave up 5 bases and V 5 bases, and 16 bases lay outside the gene matches. The CDR3 spans 17 residues. Per the germline V gene, CDR1 is SGHVS and CDR2 is FQNEAQ. The chain's CDR3 is CASSQSTGTGSLHEQYF. In nucleotides, the CDR3 is TGTGCCAGCAGCCAATCTACCGGGACAGGGAGCTTGCACGAGCAGTACTTC.

The chain carries TRBV6-2 or TRBV6-3 and TRBJ1-2; no firm D call. The CDR3 is 11 residues long. Germline CDR1 is MNHEY and CDR2 is SVGEGT. Between the trimmed V and J ends, which lost 2 bases and 4 bases, there was a span of 2 bases. The CDR3 sequence is CASSYLYGYTF. DNA of the CDR3: TGTGCCAGCAGTTACCTCTATGGCTACACCTTC.

The gene calls are TRBV6-5 and TRBJ2-7, with a weak D call TRBD1 (6 bases). V lost 2 bases to trimming and J lost 3 bases, with 11 bases between them. The length of the CDR3 is 14 residues. Germline assignment: CDR1 MNHEY and CDR2 SVGAGI. This CDR3 is CASSYQWTVYEQYF. The CDR3 DNA reads TGTGCCAGCAGTTACCAATGGACAGTCTACGAGCAGTACTTC.

V usage is TRBV5-1 and J usage is TRBJ2-7, with TRBD2 as a possible D gene (6 bases). The CDR3 extends over 14 amino acids. CDR1 and CDR2 (germline): SGHRS, YFSETQ. V was clipped by 3 bases and J by 2 bases, with 12 bases between them. The DNA of the CDR3 is TGCGCCAGCAGCTCCTCTAGCGCTCCCTACGAGCAGTACTTC. It encodes CASSSSSAPYEQYF.